These 28 T cell receptor beta chains originate from one sample sequenced in a study of OX40 agonist ivuxolimab in advanced cancers. The repertoire was sequenced with immunoSEQ multiplex PCR; TCRdb's copy has only in-frame clones and lacks some. This sample carries 25,000 to 35,000 clones, roughly 80% of them seen once, and the ten largest clones take over 8.5%. Source: CD4+ or CD8+ T cells sorted from blood, taken in a trial of the OX40 agonist ivuxolimab. The receptor source for this set is an adult with an advanced solid tumor such as melanoma, head and neck, liver or kidney cancer.

The chain combines TRBV6-5 with TRBJ2-2; possible D gene TRBD2, 5 bases. V dropped 4 bases and J dropped 6 bases, with 12 bases sitting between them. Germline CDR1 MNHEY, CDR2 SVGAGI. CDR3 length: 14 residues. CDR3: CASSSFREPGELFF. The CDR3 bases are TGTGCCAGCAGTTCCTTCCGGGAACCCGGGGAGCTGTTTTTT.

This clone showed up just a few times. CDR3 nucleotides: TGTGCCAGCAGCCCTAGACCTGGACAGGAGGGAGATAATTCACCCCTCCACTTT. It is translated as CASSPRPGQEGDNSPLHF. This rearrangement joins TRBV5-8 to TRBJ1-6, with 7 bases identical to TRBD1. V dropped 4 bases and J dropped 5; count of bases not matched to a gene: 15. The CDR3 extends over 18 amino acids. The germline V gene has CDR1 SGHTS and CDR2 YDEGEE.

This clone was detected once. The junction does not match germline at one end; this may be a read error. J is TRBJ2-3 and V is TRBV11-3; the D is unclear. The V gene's germline CDR1 is SGHNT and CDR2 YENEEA. This CDR3 comprises 9 residues. This CDR3 reads CAIHRYAVF. CDR3 bases: TGTGCCATCCACAGATACGCAGTATTT. The whole variable domain, remainder taken from reference TRBV11-3 and TRBJ2-3, is EAGVVQSPRYKIIEKKQPVAFWCNPISGHNTLYWYLQNLGQGPELLIRYENEEAVDDSQLPKDRFSAERLKGVDSTLKIQPAELGDSAVYLCAIHRYAVFGPGTRLTVL.

The rearrangement uses TRBV6-5 and TRBJ2-2, with TRBD1 matching over 9 bases. Looked up from germline, CDR1 is MNHEY and CDR2 is SVGAGI. V dropped 8 bases and J dropped 1; count of bases not matched to a gene: 2. The CDR3 has 14 residues. The CDR3 nucleotides read TGTGCCAGCGAGGACAGGGGGAACACCGGGGAGCTGTTTTTT. The encoded protein is CASEDRGNTGELFF.

The chain combines TRBV20-1 with TRBJ1-2, with 9 bases that match TRBD1. This CDR3 comprises 11 residues. V was clipped by 6 bases and J by 8 bases; unmatched bases: 4. The V gene's germline CDR1 is DFQATT and CDR2 SNEGSKA (reference sequence). For the CDR3, the DNA is TGCAGTGCAACAGGGGGCGGGGGCTACACCTTC. Translating gives CSATGGGGYTF.

The chain joins TRBV4-3 to TRBJ2-2; TRBD1 matches at 7 bases. V trimming: 4 bases; J trimming: 0 bases; junction bases outside the gene matches: 14. The CDR3 runs to 19 residues. The V gene's germline CDR1 is LGHNA and CDR2 YSLEER. CDR3 loop: CASSLGTDFAHANTGELFF. CDR3 coding DNA: TGCGCCAGCAGCCTGGGGACAGATTTTGCACACGCGAACACCGGGGAGCTGTTTTTT.

The gene calls are TRBV29-1 and TRBJ1-2; TRBD1 is a possible D gene (6 bases). Trimming pared 2 bases from V and 4 bases from J, leaving 17 bases between. Per germline, CDR1 SQVTM and CDR2 ANQGSEA. The CDR3 is made up of 15 amino acids. In DNA, the CDR3 is TGCAGCGTTGAATTGGGGGCAGGGGCTGCCTATGGCTACACCTTC. Protein: CSVELGAGAAYGYTF.

CDR3: CASSGGTSGRLFSDTQYF. Written as DNA, the CDR3 is TGTGCCAGCAGCGGCGGGACTAGCGGGCGCCTCTTCTCAGATACGCAGTATTTT. The chain joins TRBV5-4 to TRBJ2-3; the match to TRBD2 covers 12 bases. CDR3 size: 18 residues. From germline, CDR1 is SGHNT and CDR2 YYREEE (reference sequence). The J segment lost 4 bases and the V segment lost 4 bases, leaving 13 bases of the junction unmatched.

CDR3 region: CASSIGSRINSPLHF. The CDR3 DNA reads as TGTGCCAGTAGTATAGGCTCCCGGATTAATTCACCCCTCCACTTT. The chain employs TRBV19 and TRBJ1-6; D not certain. Germline V gene sequence: CDR1 LNHDA, CDR2 SQIVND (reference sequence). Trimming cost V 1 base and J 6 bases, with 10 bases left between them. The CDR3 runs to 15 residues.

CDR3 amino acids: CASSAQQGVTDTQYF. The CDR3 nucleotides are TGTGCCAGCAGTGCACAGCAGGGGGTGACAGATACGCAGTATTTT. V usage is TRBV25-1 and J usage is TRBJ2-3; 7 bases agree with TRBD1. The CDR3 runs to 15 residues. The V gene's germline CDR1 is MGHDK and CDR2 SYGVNS. V gave up 4 bases and J gave up 3 bases; unmatched junction bases: 7.

The gene calls are TRBV27 and TRBJ2-1, with a tentative D call TRBD2 (6 bases). Germline CDR1 reads MNHEY; CDR2 reads SMNVEV (reference sequence). The CDR3 sequence is 15 residues long. Trimming stripped 2 bases from V and 2 bases from J, with 10 bases between. Here the CDR3 reads CASSLGRGAYNEQFF. The CDR3 bases are TGTGCCAGCAGTTTAGGGCGGGGAGCCTACAATGAGCAGTTCTTC.

J is TRBJ2-2 and V is TRBV7-6, with D possibly called TRBD1 or TRBD2 (5 bases each). From germline, CDR1 is SGHVS and CDR2 FNYEAQ. The CDR3 extends over 16 amino acids. V was trimmed by 5 bases and J by 1 base, leaving 14 bases between them. The CDR3: CASSPGSIRNTGELFF. In DNA form, the CDR3 reads TGTGCCAGCAGCCCAGGGAGCATACGGAACACCGGGGAGCTGTTTTTT.

This clone was observed a handful of times. The CDR3 is CASSARDSPHYGYTF. CDR3 nucleotide sequence: TGTGCCAGCAGCGCAAGAGACAGTCCCCACTATGGCTACACCTTC. V is TRBV9 and J is TRBJ1-2, with a tentative D call TRBD1 (5 bases). This CDR3 contains 15 residues. Germline V gene data show CDR1 as SGDLS and CDR2 as YYNGEE. Deletions cut 3 bases from V and 3 bases from J, with 15 bases between.

The CDR3 sequence: CSVEGRLGTYEQYF. The CDR3 DNA reads as TGCAGCGTTGAAGGGCGCCTAGGGACCTACGAGCAGTACTTC. The J gene is TRBJ2-7, the V gene TRBV29-1; D is uncertain. Trimming removed 1 base at V and 2 bases at J, with 12 bases between. Germline values: CDR1 SQVTM, CDR2 ANQGSEA. This CDR3 spans 14 amino acids.

The CDR3 region is CASSTLGHYNEQFF. Here the CDR3 DNA reads TGCGCCAGCAGCACCCTGGGACACTACAATGAGCAGTTCTTC. The chain uses TRBV5-1 and TRBJ2-1; possibly TRBD1 for D (6 bases). This CDR3 region has 14 residues. V was cut by 4 bases and J by 3 bases, with 11 bases left in between. From germline, CDR1 is SGHRS and CDR2 YFSETQ.

This chain links TRBV19 with TRBJ2-1; weak D call: TRBD2 (6 bases). The CDR3 consists of 13 residues. Germline lookup yields CDR1 LNHDA and CDR2 SQIVND (reference sequence). The V end was cut by 3 bases, the J end by 4 bases, with 7 bases between. This CDR3 is CASSIGGYNEQFF. The CDR3 nucleotides are TGTGCCAGTAGTATCGGGGGTTACAATGAGCAGTTCTTC. Complete variable domain (other parts from reference TRBV19 and TRBJ2-1): DGGITQSPKYLFRKEGQNVTLSCEQNLNHDAMYWYRQDPGQGLRLIYYSQIVNDFQKGDIAEGYSVSREKKESFPLTVTSAQKNPTAFYLCASSIGGYNEQFFGPGTRLTVL.

V is TRBV6-5 and J is TRBJ2-7, with 7 bases that match TRBD1. The CDR3 extends over 14 amino acids. Germline CDR1 MNHEY, CDR2 SVGAGI. The J segment lost 3 bases and the V segment lost 4 bases, leaving 6 bases of the junction unmatched. The CDR3: CASSSSGTVYEQYF. CDR3 DNA: TGTGCCAGCAGTTCTTCCGGGACAGTCTACGAGCAGTACTTC.

This chain joins TRBV19 and TRBJ2-7; 9 nucleotides match TRBD1. Per germline, CDR1 LNHDA and CDR2 SQIVND (reference sequence). The CDR3 totals 14 residues. The junction had 5 bases not matched to a gene; V was cut back by 3 bases and J by 5 bases. CDR3 in amino acids: CASSMDRGWDEQYF. The CDR3 DNA is TGTGCCAGTAGTATGGACAGGGGTTGGGACGAGCAGTACTTC. Based on the CDR3 plus reference TRBV19 and TRBJ2-7, the full variable domain is DGGITQSPKYLFRKEGQNVTLSCEQNLNHDAMYWYRQDPGQGLRLIYYSQIVNDFQKGDIAEGYSVSREKKESFPLTVTSAQKNPTAFYLCASSMDRGWDEQYFGPGTRLTVT.

This chain joins TRBV6-5 and TRBJ2-1, with D possibly being TRBD2 (6 bases). Trimming removed 7 bases at V and 4 bases at J, with 11 bases between. Looked up from germline, CDR1 is MNHEY and CDR2 is SVGAGI. This CDR3 is 13 amino acids long. CDR3 nucleotide sequence: TGTGCCAGCACGGAGGGGCTGTACAATGAGCAGTTCTTC. This codes for CASTEGLYNEQFF.

This clone has only one observation. The gene calls are TRBV27 and TRBJ1-4; TRBD1 is a possible D gene (5 bases). Per germline, CDR1 MNHEY and CDR2 SMNVEV (reference sequence). V was shortened by 7 bases and J by 0 bases, with 21 bases between the two germline ends. The CDR3 runs to 18 residues. The CDR3 loop reads CASTSLGPGGATNEKLFF. The CDR3 DNA reads TGTGCCAGCACCTCCCTCGGGCCCGGGGGAGCAACTAATGAAAAACTGTTTTTT. Filled out from reference TRBV27 and TRBJ1-4, the complete variable domain reads EAQVTQNPRYLITVTGKKLTVTCSQNMNHEYMSWYRQDPGLGLRQIYYSMNVEVTDKGDVPEGYKVSRKEKRNFPLILESPSPNQTSLYFCASTSLGPGGATNEKLFFGSGTQLSVL.

This chain connects TRBV5-3 to TRBJ2-4; 7 bases map to TRBD2. TRBV5-3 is noted as an ORF with a role that remains uncertain. Trimming took 8 bases from V and 3 from J; bases not matched to a gene: 11. The CDR3 totals 15 residues. The CDR3 loop is CASSLLGGNKNIQYF. In DNA form, the CDR3 reads TGTGCCAGCAGCCTCCTCGGGGGGAACAAAAACATTCAGTACTTC.

The chain has TRBV19 and TRBJ1-2, with D unclear. The V gene's germline CDR1 is LNHDA and CDR2 SQIVND (reference sequence). CDR3 length equals 16 residues. V gave up 3 bases and J gave up 0 bases, with 14 bases separating them. CDR3 region: CASSMRQPETNYGYTF. The CDR3 coding sequence is TGTGCCAGTAGTATGAGGCAGCCTGAAACTAACTATGGCTACACCTTC. The full variable domain, rest sourced from reference TRBV19 and TRBJ1-2, is DGGITQSPKYLFRKEGQNVTLSCEQNLNHDAMYWYRQDPGQGLRLIYYSQIVNDFQKGDIAEGYSVSREKKESFPLTVTSAQKNPTAFYLCASSMRQPETNYGYTFGSGTRLTVV.

The chain is built from TRBV19 and TRBJ2-5; a possible D gene is TRBD1 (6 bases). With 9 bases removed from V and 7 bases from J, the gap between germline ends came to 21 bases. Germline CDR1 LNHDA, CDR2 SQIVND (reference sequence). This CDR3 comprises 14 residues. The CDR3 loop is CASRRTVSVGTQYF. CDR3 nucleotides: TGTGCCAGCCGTAGGACAGTTTCCGTAGGGACCCAGTACTTC.

The chain has TRBV19 and TRBJ2-5; D tentatively fits TRBD1 or TRBD2 (6 bases each). CDR3 size: 18 residues. The V and J ends lost 7 bases and 0 bases respectively, with 24 bases between them. Germline CDR1 LNHDA, CDR2 SQIVND (reference sequence). The CDR3 reads CASKGPITGAIYQETQYF. In DNA form, the CDR3 reads TGTGCCAGTAAAGGTCCTATAACGGGGGCTATCTACCAAGAGACCCAGTACTTC.

V gene TRBV30 combines with J gene TRBJ2-1; 7 nucleotides line up with TRBD1. The J segment lost 5 bases and the V segment lost 5 bases, leaving 9 bases of the junction unmatched. Germline V CDR1 and CDR2: GTSNPN, SVGIG (reference sequence). The CDR3 is made up of 14 amino acids. The CDR3 DNA follows: TGTGCCTGGGATACAGGGGCCCTGGACAATGAGCAGTTCTTC. Amino acids: CAWDTGALDNEQFF.

This chain links TRBV5-4 with TRBJ2-7; D is unclear. The germline V and J ends were trimmed by 2 bases and 5 bases, with 5 bases remaining between them. The CDR3 consists of 11 residues. Germline V gene lookup returns CDR1 SGHNT and CDR2 YYREEE (reference sequence). CDR3 residues: CASSLGNEQYF. Written as DNA, the CDR3 is TGTGCCAGCAGCTTAGGAAACGAGCAGTACTTC.

The chain recombines TRBV6-5 with TRBJ1-1, with 10 bases aligning to TRBD1. The germline gives CDR1 MNHEY, CDR2 SVGAGI. V trimming: 7 bases; J trimming: 2 bases; junction bases outside the gene matches: 7. The CDR3 totals 15 residues. CDR3 loop: CASTPRTGGNTEAFF. For the CDR3, the DNA is TGTGCCAGCACCCCCCGGACAGGGGGAAACACTGAAGCTTTCTTT.

The chain joins TRBV7-5 to TRBJ2-7; the D call of TRBD1 is as the table states it, not checked on the DNA. TRBV7-5 is a pseudogene locus. CDR3 length equals 14 residues. The DNA for the CDR3 is TGTGCCAGCAGCTCGACAGGGGGGTCCTACGAGCAGTACTTC. Translated: CASSSTGGSYEQYF.